What follows are 21 T cell receptor beta chains derived from one specimen sequenced in a study of human T cells and chemical hapten exposure. Time point in this sample: pre-sensitization, week 0. Treatment meaning: therapeutic diphenylcyclopropenone sensitization with weekly scalp DPC. TCRdb called the RACE reads again in MiXCR, with one record for every CDR3 protein. The sample consists of about 270,000 distinct CDR3 sequences, roughly 8% of them appearing once. This specimen consisted of whole blood, obtained in connection with sensitization to the hapten diphenylcyclopropenone (DPC). Receptors were obtained from a young man with alopecia areata. Some clones in this sample may be carry-over from other donors' samples.

CDR3 region: CSVAGEMNTEAFF. CDR3 DNA sequence: TGCAGCGTTGCAGGGGAGATGAACACTGAAGCTTTCTTT. This rearrangement joins TRBV29-1 to TRBJ1-1, with D perhaps matching TRBD1 (6 bases). CDR1 and CDR2 (germline): SQVTM, ANQGSEA. Deletions cut 4 bases from V and 0 bases from J, with 9 bases between. The CDR3 loop spans 13 amino acids.

The V and J genes are TRBV6-6 and TRBJ2-5, with TRBD2 identical over 9 bases. With 6 bases clipped from V and 4 bases from J, the junction kept 6 bases outside the gene matches. This CDR3 region has 14 residues. The germline V gene has CDR1 MNHNY and CDR2 SVGAGI (reference sequence). Here the CDR3 DNA reads TGTGCCAGCAGCGCATCTAGCGGGGTAGAGACCCAGTACTTC. Translating gives CASSASSGVETQYF.

This clonotype was recorded many times. The V and J genes are TRBV24-1 and TRBJ1-5; 7 positions match TRBD1. V was clipped by 7 bases and J by 4 bases; unmatched bases: 6. Germline assignment: CDR1 KGHDR and CDR2 SFDVKD. CDR3 length: 14 amino acids. The CDR3 reads CATSPTGNNQPQHF. The CDR3 DNA follows: TGTGCCACCAGCCCGACAGGGAATAATCAGCCCCAGCATTTT.

The table lists this clonotype with a few counts. The chain carries TRBV20-1 and TRBJ1-4; D unclear. The CDR3 covers 12 residues. The germline gives CDR1 DFQATT, CDR2 SNEGSKA (reference sequence). The ends were cut back, 6 bases at V and 8 bases at J, with 13 bases in the middle. In DNA, the CDR3 is TGCAGTGCCCCTAGTGGGATAGAAAAACTGTTTTTT. Amino acids: CSAPSGIEKLFF.

This clonotype came up a few times. The chain employs TRBV5-6 and TRBJ2-2; D gene uncertain. Trimming stripped 1 base from V and 8 bases from J, with 12 bases between. The CDR3 runs to 14 residues. The V gene's germline CDR1 is SGHDT and CDR2 YYEEEE. The CDR3 nucleotides are TGTGCCAGCAGCTTGCCTTCTCATCCTGGGGAGCTGTTTTTT. Amino acid sequence: CASSLPSHPGELFF.

This clonotype has a count of ten or more. The CDR3 DNA follows: TGTGCCAGCAGTTTGAACAGTCACACTGAAGCTTTCTTT. This gives the protein CASSLNSHTEAFF. This chain connects TRBV27 to TRBJ1-1, with D unclear. V gave up 3 bases and J gave up 3 bases, with 8 bases separating them. The CDR3 totals 13 residues. Germline loops: CDR1 MNHEY, CDR2 SMNVEV (reference sequence).

The table lists this clonotype with many counts. The CDR3 loop reads CASSRLRGSEYIQYF. In DNA form, the CDR3 reads TGTGCCAGCAGCCGGTTAAGGGGGTCGGAGTACATTCAGTACTTC. V usage is TRBV11-2 and J usage is TRBJ2-4; a possible D gene is TRBD1 (6 bases). CDR3 length: 15 amino acids. In germline, CDR1 is SGHAT, CDR2 FQNNGV. Trimming shortened V by 5 bases and J by 8 bases, and 19 bases separated the two germline ends. The full variable domain, in which reference TRBV11-2 and TRBJ2-4 provide the parts outside the CDR3, is EAGVAQSPRYKIIEKRQSVAFWCNPISGHATLYWYQQILGQGPKLLIQFQNNGVVDDSQLPKDRFSAERLKGVDSTLKIQPAKLEDSAVYLCASSRLRGSEYIQYFGAGTRLSVL.

The rearrangement links TRBV6-6 to TRBJ1-4, with D maybe TRBD1 (6 bases). CDR1 and CDR2 from the germline V gene are MNHNY and SVGAGI (reference sequence). The CDR3 totals 14 residues. V lost 8 bases to trimming and J lost 8 bases, with 18 bases between them. CDR3 DNA sequence: TGTGCCAGCGAATTAGTCAGGGGAGGAGAAAAACTGTTTTTT. Its protein is CASELVRGGEKLFF.

The table lists this clonotype with many counts. The chain joins TRBV5-1 to TRBJ2-7; 10 nucleotides align to TRBD1. V shed 7 bases and J 6 bases; nucleotides not matched to a gene: 10. Germline V gene data show CDR1 as SGHRS and CDR2 as YFSETQ. The CDR3 is 14 amino acids. The CDR3 loop reads CASGPGTGAGEQYV. Written as DNA, the CDR3 is TGCGCCAGCGGCCCCGGGACAGGGGCGGGCGAGCAGTACGTC.

This clonotype was observed a few times. The chain links TRBV6-2 or TRBV6-3 to TRBJ2-7; 7 positions agree with TRBD1. V shed 0 bases, J shed 1 base, and the junction held 9 bases outside the gene matches. The CDR3 loop spans 17 amino acids. Germline CDR1 and CDR2: MNHEY and SVGEGT. DNA of the CDR3: TGTGCCAGCAGTTACTCGAATACAGGGGAAGGTTCCTACGAGCAGTACGTC. This codes for CASSYSNTGEGSYEQYV.

Many counts were recorded for this clonotype. The chain uses TRBV3-1 and TRBJ1-4; D perhaps matches TRBD1 (5 bases). The CDR3 length is 16 residues. Germline loops: CDR1 LGHDT, CDR2 YNNKEL (reference sequence). The V end was cut by 4 bases, the J end by 12 bases, with 24 bases between. The chain's CDR3 is CASSRDLGTRPTELFF. The CDR3 DNA follows: TGTGCCAGCAGCCGGGACCTTGGAACCCGGCCAACGGAACTGTTTTTT. The entire variable domain, with the rest obtained from reference TRBV3-1 and TRBJ1-4, is as follows: DTAVSQTPKYLVTQMGNDKSIKCEQNLGHDTMYWYKQDSKKFLKIMFSYNNKELIINETVPNRFSPKSPDKAHLNLHINSLELGDSAVYFCASSRDLGTRPTELFFGSGTQLSVL.

This clonotype was recorded many times. The chain carries TRBV7-8 and TRBJ1-2; D uncertain. Germline V gene sequence: CDR1 SGHVS, CDR2 FQNEAQ. The CDR3 totals 13 residues. Trimming removed 3 bases at V and 0 bases at J, with 5 bases between. Here the CDR3 DNA reads TGTGCCAGCAGCTTTGGCTCTAACTATGGCTACACCTTC. Amino acids: CASSFGSNYGYTF.

A few counts support this clonotype. V and J are TRBV6-5 and TRBJ2-7; 11 bases line up with TRBD1. The CDR3 has 15 residues. J was trimmed by 5 bases and V by 1 base; bases with no gene match: 4. The germline V gene has CDR1 MNHEY and CDR2 SVGAGI. The CDR3 loop is CASSYFGTGGNEQYF. DNA of the CDR3: TGTGCCAGCAGTTACTTTGGGACAGGGGGTAACGAGCAGTACTTC.

There are many counts of this clonotype. The genes are TRBV20-1 and TRBJ1-6, with a possible D match to TRBD1 (5 bases). V lost 6 bases to trimming and J lost 8 bases, with 17 bases between them. This CDR3 region has 14 residues. Germline CDR1 DFQATT, CDR2 SNEGSKA (reference sequence). In DNA form, the CDR3 reads TGCAGTGCGTGGACCGGGACTAGAGATTCACCCCTCCACTTT. This encodes CSAWTGTRDSPLHF.

The chain combines TRBV6-5 with TRBJ2-3; D tentatively fits TRBD1 or TRBD2 (5 bases each). Per germline, CDR1 MNHEY and CDR2 SVGAGI. The CDR3 runs to 15 residues. V was pared by 7 bases and J by 4 bases, with 18 bases between. This chain's CDR3 is CASNHRGLGPDTQYF. DNA of the CDR3: TGTGCCAGCAACCACCGGGGCCTCGGGCCAGATACGCAGTATTTT.

In this sample, this clonotype turned up many times. The genes are TRBV7-8 and TRBJ1-5; 9 positions agree with TRBD1. The CDR3 is made up of 17 amino acids. Trimming at V came to 4 bases and at J to 6 bases, leaving 13 bases not matched to a gene. Germline V gene data show CDR1 as SGHVS and CDR2 as FQNEAQ. CDR3 loop: CASSSGGQGGPTQPQHF. The CDR3 coding sequence is TGTGCCAGCAGCTCCGGGGGACAGGGAGGCCCTACTCAGCCCCAGCATTTT.

This clonotype was counted ten times or more. The chain employs TRBV6-2 or TRBV6-3 and TRBJ1-5; no firm D call. Germline V gives CDR1 MNHEY, CDR2 SVGEGT. The CDR3 covers 14 residues. V gave up 5 bases and J gave up 7 bases, with 15 bases separating them. The CDR3 DNA reads TGTGCCAGCAGTCGGTTCGGGAAGGGACAGCCCCAGCATTTT. It is translated as CASSRFGKGQPQHF.

A word on this clonotype: A read error may account for a junction end that differs from germline. The chain joins TRBV7-2 to TRBJ1-2, with D unresolved. The CDR3 is made up of 12 amino acids. CDR1 SGHTA and CDR2 FQGNSA come from the germline V gene. The CDR3 reads CAGSLEVGFTTF. The CDR3 DNA follows: TGTGCCGGCAGCTTAGAGGTCGGCTTCACCACCTTC.

The rearrangement links TRBV5-1 to TRBJ1-6; no reliable D call. The CDR3 runs to 14 residues. Trimming shortened V by 2 bases and J by 7 bases, and 10 bases separated the two germline ends. CDR1 SGHRS and CDR2 YFSETQ come from the germline V gene. CDR3 sequence (DNA): TGCGCCAGCAGCTTCGTCAGGACGAATTCACCCCTCCACTTT. Protein product: CASSFVRTNSPLHF.

V and J are TRBV12-3 or TRBV12-4 and TRBJ2-5, with D maybe TRBD2 (6 bases). The CDR3 consists of 12 residues. V was cut by 6 bases and J by 2 bases, with 7 bases left in between. The CDR3 coding sequence is TGTGCCAGCAGGGGGGGACAAGAGACCCAGTACTTC. This gives the protein CASRGGQETQYF.

This clonotype was detected ten times or more. The CDR3 DNA follows: TGCAGTGCTAGAGATGTTTGGGGAAGCTCTGGAAACACCATATATTTT. It translates to CSARDVWGSSGNTIYF. V and J are TRBV20-1 and TRBJ1-3; D gene unclear. The length of the CDR3 is 16 residues. Germline V lookup: CDR1 DFQATT, CDR2 SNEGSKA (reference sequence). Deletions cut 0 bases from V and 0 bases from J, with 12 bases between.